The next 15 T cell receptor beta chains were all read from a single sample in a study of blood T cells in healthy people across ages. With a J-beta primer mix and a sample-barcoded 5' primer, a second PCR ran 7 to 11 cycles. TCRdb recomputed calls from the 5' RACE reads with MiXCR, one row per CDR3 protein. The data hold roughly 500,000 distinct CDR3 sequences, with about 26% observed a single time. Sequencing was performed on blood. These receptors were obtained from a woman aged 70-85 years in good health.

This chain connects TRBV4-1 to TRBJ1-2, with D perhaps matching TRBD1 (6 bases). Trimming took 1 base from V and 4 from J, leaving 19 bases between them. The CDR3 spans 17 residues. Germline lookup yields CDR1 MGHRA and CDR2 YSYEKL. CDR3: CASSQGGSRGGTYGYTF. CDR3 DNA sequence: TGCGCCAGCAGCCAAGGAGGCTCGCGAGGGGGTACCTATGGCTACACCTTC.

CDR3 in DNA: TGCAGTGCTAGAGATAGGCTCAATTCCTACAATGAGCAGTTCTTC. Its translation: CSARDRLNSYNEQFF. The chain joins TRBV20-1 to TRBJ2-1; D gene ambiguous. The CDR3 has 15 residues. From germline, CDR1 is DFQATT and CDR2 SNEGSKA (reference sequence). Trimming took off 0 bases at V and 1 base at J, with 10 bases between the two ends.

The chain recombines TRBV19 with TRBJ2-3; 9 bases fit TRBD2. The CDR3 totals 17 residues. Losses at the gene ends were 0 bases for V and 9 bases for J; bases not matched to a gene: 13. Germline V CDR1 and CDR2: LNHDA, SQIVND (reference sequence). CDR3: CASSIEQAGGHRGTQYF. CDR3 DNA: TGTGCCAGTAGTATAGAACAAGCGGGGGGCCATCGGGGAACGCAGTATTTT.

J is TRBJ1-4 and V is TRBV30; D gene unclear. Between the trimmed V and J ends, which lost 5 bases and 5 bases, there was a span of 15 bases. Germline V CDR1 and CDR2: GTSNPN, SVGIG (reference sequence). The CDR3 is made up of 14 amino acids. The CDR3 here is CAWCAQSDNEKLFF. The CDR3 DNA reads TGTGCCTGGTGTGCGCAGTCTGACAATGAAAAACTGTTTTTT.

In this sample, this clonotype turned up a few times. An end of the junction differs from the germline gene, which may be a read error. V and J are TRBV6-2 or TRBV6-3 and TRBJ2-5; tentatively, D is TRBD2 (5 bases). The J call is doubtful: the DNA matches TRBJ2-1 better. The CDR3 spans 14 residues. The germline V gene has CDR1 MNHEY and CDR2 SVGEGT. The CDR3 is CASSYTRFVSEQFF. The CDR3 coding sequence is TGCGCCAGCAGTTACACTAGGTTCGTCAGTGAGCAGTTCTTC.

This clonotype was seen only a few times. The chain joins TRBV12-3 or TRBV12-4 to TRBJ1-5; D possibly corresponds to TRBD1 (5 bases). Trimming cost V 2 bases and J 0 bases, with 17 bases left between them. This CDR3 region has 18 residues. CDR3 protein: CASSLKGPGRNSNQPQHF. The CDR3 DNA sequence: TGTGCCAGCAGTTTAAAGGGACCTGGCAGGAATAGCAATCAGCCCCAGCATTTT.

The chain carries TRBV29-1 and TRBJ1-2; a possible D gene is TRBD1 (6 bases). The germline V gene encodes CDR1 SQVTM and CDR2 ANQGSEA. CDR3 length: 15 residues. Trimming left V 0 bases short and J 4 bases short, with 15 bases between. For the CDR3, the DNA is TGCAGCGTTGAAGATTCCCTGAGGGGGGTCTATGGCTACACCTTC. It yields the protein CSVEDSLRGVYGYTF.

This clonotype was counted a few times. As DNA, the CDR3 is TGTGCCAGCAGTTTTGGAGACCAGCGGGAGACCCAGTACTTC. The encoded protein is CASSFGDQRETQYF. V and J are TRBV12-3 or TRBV12-4 and TRBJ2-5; tentatively, D is TRBD2 (5 bases). CDR3 length: 14 amino acids. V was trimmed by 3 bases and J by 5 bases, leaving 13 bases between them.

The chain combines TRBV20-1 with TRBJ1-2; D may be TRBD1 (5 bases). The germline gives CDR1 DFQATT, CDR2 SNEGSKA (reference sequence). V lost 3 bases and J lost 8, with 10 bases in between. The CDR3 covers 11 residues. CDR3 coding DNA: TGCAGTGCTAGTGACGGGACCGGCTACACCTTC. As protein: CSASDGTGYTF.

This sequence joins TRBV29-1 and TRBJ2-5; D might be TRBD1 or TRBD2, each matching 7 bases. The CDR3 sequence is 15 residues long. Per the germline V gene, CDR1 is SQVTM and CDR2 is ANQGSEA. Trimming removed 3 bases from V and 4 bases from J, with 18 bases in between. The CDR3 here is CSVEGAGGDLETQYF. The CDR3 bases are TGCAGCGTTGAGGGGGCAGGGGGGGATCTAGAGACCCAGTACTTC.

This chain connects TRBV10-3 to TRBJ2-5; no firm D call. Trimming took off 3 bases at V and 3 bases at J, with 14 bases between the two ends. This CDR3 is 15 amino acids long. CDR1 is ENHRY, CDR2 SYGVKD, per germline. This CDR3 reads CAISENRNREETQYF. CDR3 in DNA: TGTGCCATCAGTGAAAATAGGAACCGCGAAGAGACCCAGTACTTC.

This clonotype was seen a handful of times. The CDR3 loop is CASIRDYNYGYTF. The CDR3 DNA is TGTGCCAGCATAAGGGATTATAACTATGGCTACACCTTC. The chain uses TRBV6-1 and TRBJ1-2; unclear D gene. Trimming took 7 bases from V and 1 from J, leaving 10 bases between them. The CDR3 is made up of 13 amino acids. CDR1 is MNHNS, CDR2 SASEGT, per germline.

This clonotype turned up a few times. Likely a read error: the CDR3 ends without its conserved phenylalanine or tryptophan. The V gene is TRBV5-5, the J gene TRBJ2-7; maybe TRBD2 (6 bases). The V gene's germline CDR1 is SGHKS and CDR2 YYEKEE (reference sequence). The CDR3 runs 14 residues. V was shortened by 4 bases and J by 3 bases, with 14 bases between the two germline ends. DNA of the CDR3: TGTGCCAGCAGCCTGCAGGGAGGCTACTACGAGCAGTACCTC. Protein sequence: CASSLQGGYYEQYL.

The gene calls are TRBV15 and TRBJ2-1; 10 bases fit TRBD1. J was trimmed by 3 bases and V by 3 bases; bases with no gene match: 8. The CDR3 is made up of 17 amino acids. Germline V gene data show CDR1 as LNHNV and CDR2 as YYDKDF (reference sequence). The CDR3 DNA reads TGTGCCACCAGCAGCCGGGACAGGGGTACTCTCTACAATGAGCAGTTCTTC. Its protein is CATSSRDRGTLYNEQFF.

This sequence joins TRBV6-4 and TRBJ1-1, with D perhaps TRBD1 (5 bases). The ends were cut back, 6 bases at V and 3 bases at J, with 11 bases in the middle. The CDR3 contains 13 residues. The germline CDR1 and CDR2 sequences are MRHNA and SNTAGT. The CDR3 region is CASSWGVHTEAFF. The CDR3 nucleotides read TGTGCCAGCAGCTGGGGGGTTCACACTGAAGCTTTCTTT.